A selection of T cell receptor beta chains follows, all from one sample in a study of Ad26.COV2.S vaccination and SARS-CoV-2 variants. Profiling relied on immunoSEQ multiplex PCR, and the TCRdb table lists in-frame clones only, not all of them. This table holds roughly 320,000 clones, roughly 84% found once. Source: peripheral blood, taken in a trial of Ad26.COV2.S vaccine versus placebo. These receptors were obtained from a person between 18 and 65 years old who received the Ad26.COV2.S COVID-19 vaccine or a placebo. CDR3s include the opening cysteine and the closing phenylalanine or tryptophan. The order of the fields is CDR3 protein, V gene.

CASSYLGQGAGEKLFF,TRBV6-5
CASSLAGVGTGELFF,TRBV5-1
CSVEGGQTMNTEAFF,TRBV29-1
CASSQTEDQPQHF,TRBV6-4
CASSIDQKWRIATGANVLTF,TRBV19
CASSIRQGRHEQYF,TRBV19
CASGLVGRRGFNPGANVLTF,TRBV12-5
CASSLSPPTELFF,TRBV27
CASSFQQGNEQFF,TRBV7-2
CASSFERNTGELFF,TRBV7-3
CASNSGGVEAFF,TRBV13
CASSASTAPQETQYF,TRBV19
CASRLMDNEQFF,TRBV12-3/TRBV12-4
CASKGTGDTVQQYF,TRBV5-1
CASSVTGPWETQYF,TRBV19
CASSRRGAETQYF,TRBV12-3/TRBV12-4
CASSFGQQNTEAFF,TRBV6-5
CASTDSGELFF,TRBV12-3/TRBV12-4
CASSNRLNTEAFF,TRBV19
CASSLGRAGAQPQHF,TRBV6-5
CASSFGGLPYEQFF,TRBV7-3
CASGLGGGQETQYF,TRBV12-5
CASGTVQYNEQFF,TRBV12-3/TRBV12-4
CASSAGAGETYEQYF,TRBV18
CAWSTQGVELFF,TRBV30
CASSLAGQAYEQFF,TRBV5-6
CASSSGTNQPQHF,TRBV25-1
CASSPPGSTNEKLFF,TRBV5-4
CASSLGSRVDSPLHF,TRBV13
CATSDPRDRTGKNEQFF,TRBV24-1
CASSYSGAGSPADTQYF,TRBV6-2/TRBV6-3
CASTRTGGDEQYF,TRBV13
CASSYSVDTEAFF,TRBV6-5
CATMWGSRETQYF,TRBV15
CASSADSGGRQETQYF,TRBV9
CASSLITGLNEQYF,TRBV7-2
CASSSPSAAPSRRGYTF,TRBV7-2
CATRTTPYEQYF,TRBV27
CASSSPPDNEKLFF,TRBV6-6
CASSIQGPNQPQHF,TRBV19
CAWTRVDNTIYF,TRBV30
CASSLGPGTSGGLRADTQYF,TRBV4-2
CASSADRVYGYTF,TRBV7-2
CASSLVGTGGLREQFF,TRBV5-1
CASSLGPSGGPEATGELFF,TRBV7-8
CASSPLQGQPQHF,TRBV12-3/TRBV12-4
CASSRQTGGQVDGYTF,TRBV4-1
CASSLTGRGANVLTF,TRBV7-3
CASSLALTAPQHF,TRBV12-3/TRBV12-4
CASSAQGDRVRQYF,TRBV19
CASSPGRPVVQETQYF,TRBV19
CASSEGTISEQYF,TRBV6-1
CASSREGAEEQYF,TRBV21-1
CASSLAVVRDTGELFF,TRBV5-1
CASSYQQPTNTGELFF,TRBV6-2/TRBV6-3
CAWSAGNYGYTF,TRBV30
CASSLRESSYNEQFF,TRBV11-1